This TCR beta chain stems from a study of response to subunit inactivated influenza vaccine. The CDR3 length is 16 residues. Germline V gene sequence: CDR1 SGHRS, CDR2 YFSETQ. V gave up 4 bases and J gave up 2 bases; unmatched junction bases: 9. TCRdb redid the calling of the RT-PCR reads with MiXCR, one entry per CDR3 protein. The data show about half a million distinct CDR3 sequences, approximately 11% seen once. Study-wide results and limits: The authors put forward the suggestion that each seasonal influenza vaccination may bring in only a limited number of new T cells.

This clonotype was picked up many times. Antigen specificity is unknown. The receptor's source is a man aged 50-59 years who received an inactivated influenza vaccine. The sequencing used PBMCs from blood, collected more than 35 days after vaccination. The chain uses TRBV5-1 and TRBJ2-3, with 8 bases that match TRBD2. The DNA of the CDR3 is TGCGCCAGCAGCCCGACACGGACTAGCTACACAGATACGCAGTATTTT. Its protein is CASSPTRTSYTDTQYF.